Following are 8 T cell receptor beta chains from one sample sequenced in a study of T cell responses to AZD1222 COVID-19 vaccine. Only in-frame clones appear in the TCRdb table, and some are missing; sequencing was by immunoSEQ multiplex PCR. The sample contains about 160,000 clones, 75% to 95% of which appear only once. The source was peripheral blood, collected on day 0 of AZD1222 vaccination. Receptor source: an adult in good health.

The CDR3 region is CASSLIRTTQTQYF. CDR3 bases: TGTGCCAGCAGCTTAATCCGAACCACGCAGACCCAGTACTTC. This rearrangement joins TRBV11-3 to TRBJ2-5; D unclear. The CDR3 has 14 amino acids. V lost 2 bases, J lost 6 bases, and 13 bases lay in between. Per germline, CDR1 SGHNT and CDR2 YENEEA.

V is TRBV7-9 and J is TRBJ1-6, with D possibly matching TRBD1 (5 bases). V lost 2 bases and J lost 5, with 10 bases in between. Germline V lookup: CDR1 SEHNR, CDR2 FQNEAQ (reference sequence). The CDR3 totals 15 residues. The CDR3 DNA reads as TGTGCCAGCAGCTTAAGAGGGGCCGATAATTCACCCCTCCACTTT. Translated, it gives CASSLRGADNSPLHF.

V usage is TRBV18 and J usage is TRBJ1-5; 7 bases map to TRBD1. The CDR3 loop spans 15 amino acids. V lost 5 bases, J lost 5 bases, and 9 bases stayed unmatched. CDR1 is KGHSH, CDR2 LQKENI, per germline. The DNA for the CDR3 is TGTGCCAGCTCATCCGACAGGGTCTGGGATCAGCCCCAGCATTTT. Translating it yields CASSSDRVWDQPQHF.

CDR3 DNA: TGTGCCAGCTCACCACAGGGGGCGAGCACAGATACGCAGTATTTT. Translated: CASSPQGASTDTQYF. The chain couples TRBV18 to TRBJ2-3; 7 bases agree with TRBD1. The CDR3 has 15 amino acids. The germline gives CDR1 KGHSH, CDR2 LQKENI. V was clipped by 1 base and J by 0 bases; unmatched bases: 1.

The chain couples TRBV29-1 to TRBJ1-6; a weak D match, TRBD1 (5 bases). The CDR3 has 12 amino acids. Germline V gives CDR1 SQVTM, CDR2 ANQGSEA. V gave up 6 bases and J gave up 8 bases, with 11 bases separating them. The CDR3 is CSVQSGDSPLHF. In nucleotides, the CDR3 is TGCAGCGTGCAGTCGGGGGATTCACCCCTCCACTTT. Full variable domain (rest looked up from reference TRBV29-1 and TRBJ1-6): SAVISQKPSRDICQRGTSLTIQCQVDSQVTMMFWYRQQPGQSLTLIATANQGSEATYESGFVIDKFPISRPNLTFSTLTVSNMSPEDSSIYLCSVQSGDSPLHFGNGTRLTVT.

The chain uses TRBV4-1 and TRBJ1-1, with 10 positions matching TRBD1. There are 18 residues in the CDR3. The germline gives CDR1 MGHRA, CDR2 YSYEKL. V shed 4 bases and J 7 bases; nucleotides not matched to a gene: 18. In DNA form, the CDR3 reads TGCGCCAGCAGCCCGTACTCCCCCGGGACAGGGGCCCCCTTTGAAGCTTTCTTT. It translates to CASSPYSPGTGAPFEAFF.

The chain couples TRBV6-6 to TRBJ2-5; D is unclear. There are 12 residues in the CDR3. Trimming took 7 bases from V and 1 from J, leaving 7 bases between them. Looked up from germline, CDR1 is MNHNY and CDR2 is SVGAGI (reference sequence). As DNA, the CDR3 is TGTGCCAGCACCACGCCCCAAGAGACCCAGTACTTC. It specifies CASTTPQETQYF.

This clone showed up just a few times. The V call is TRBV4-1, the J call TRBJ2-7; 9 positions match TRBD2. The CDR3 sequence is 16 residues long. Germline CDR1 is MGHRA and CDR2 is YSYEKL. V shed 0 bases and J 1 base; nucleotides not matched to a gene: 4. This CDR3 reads CASSQEGSGGSYEQYF. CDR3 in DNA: TGCGCCAGCAGCCAAGAGGGTAGCGGGGGATCCTACGAGCAGTACTTC.